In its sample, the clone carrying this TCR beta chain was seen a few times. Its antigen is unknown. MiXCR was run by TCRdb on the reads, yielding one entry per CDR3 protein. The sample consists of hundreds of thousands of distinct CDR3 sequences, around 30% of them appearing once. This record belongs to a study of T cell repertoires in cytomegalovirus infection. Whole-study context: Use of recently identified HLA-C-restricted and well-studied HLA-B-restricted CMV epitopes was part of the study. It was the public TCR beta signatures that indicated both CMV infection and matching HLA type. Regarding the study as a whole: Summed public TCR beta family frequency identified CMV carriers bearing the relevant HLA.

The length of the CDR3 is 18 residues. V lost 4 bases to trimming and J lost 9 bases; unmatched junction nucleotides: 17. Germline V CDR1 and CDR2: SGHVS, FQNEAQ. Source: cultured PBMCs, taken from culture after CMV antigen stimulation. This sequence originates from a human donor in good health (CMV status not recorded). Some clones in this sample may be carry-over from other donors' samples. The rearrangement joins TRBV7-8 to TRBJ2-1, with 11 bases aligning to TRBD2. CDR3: CASSSSPLLAGVDREQFF. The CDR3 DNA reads TGTGCCAGCAGCTCCTCCCCCTTACTAGCGGGAGTGGACCGTGAGCAGTTCTTC.